The clone carrying this T cell receptor (beta chain) was detected only once. Antigen unknown. These data belong to a study of OX40 agonist ivuxolimab in advanced cancers. Broader study findings: On average, a greater number of expanded clones characterised CD8+ T cells relative to CD4+.

Some clones are missing from TCRdb's copy, which holds only in-frame ones; the method was immunoSEQ multiplex PCR. Among 98,000 or so clones, about 91% were seen once, and the ten largest hold around 2.5%. The V gene end was trimmed by 0 bases and the J gene end by 7 bases; junction bases not matched to a gene: 8. This CDR3 region has 17 residues. CDR1 is SGHRS and CDR2 is YFSETQ in the germline V gene. Source: CD4+ or CD8+ T cells sorted from blood, taken in a trial of the OX40 agonist ivuxolimab. The origin of this receptor is an adult with an advanced solid tumor such as melanoma, head and neck, liver or kidney cancer. The J gene is TRBJ2-1, the V gene TRBV5-1; 12 positions match TRBD2. CDR3 protein: CASSLGTSGIGRNEQFF. CDR3 bases: TGCGCCAGCAGCTTGGGGACTAGCGGGATCGGTAGGAATGAGCAGTTCTTC.